A selection of T cell receptor beta chains follows, all from one sample in a study of Graves' ophthalmopathy and Graves' hyperthyroidism. Via MiXCR, TCRdb re-called the multiplex PCR reads, giving one row per CDR3 protein. The sample lists around 520,000 distinct CDR3 sequences; about 35% were seen once. The sample was peripheral blood or thyroid tissue (not recorded which). These receptors all stem from an adult man with Graves' hyperthyroidism. Each CDR3 is given with its conserved first and last residue. A D gene is named only where the DNA matches it firmly. Clone size is stated in some rows and not others, as once, few, many or a class when expanded.

d_gene: -; abundance: many; v_gene: TRBV5-8; j_gene: TRBJ2-7; CDR3nt: TGTGCCAGCAGCTTTCAGGGGGGCTACGAGCAGTACTTC; CDR3aa: CASSFQGGYEQYF
d_gene: -; abundance: few; v_gene: TRBV30; j_gene: TRBJ2-7; CDR3nt: TGTGCCTGGAGTCCTCGGACACCCGAGCAGTACTTC; CDR3aa: CAWSPRTPEQYF
d_gene: -; abundance: few; v_gene: TRBV2; j_gene: TRBJ1-1; CDR3nt: TGTGCCAGCAGTGGCCAGGGCTCGATGAACACTGAAGCTTTCTTT; CDR3aa: CASSGQGSMNTEAFF
d_gene: TRBD2; abundance: many; v_gene: TRBV12-3/TRBV12-4; j_gene: TRBJ2-7; CDR3nt: TGTGCCAGCAGCGTACCTGGGACTAGCGGCGCCTACGAGCAGTACTTC; CDR3aa: CASSVPGTSGAYEQYF
d_gene: TRBD1; abundance: -; v_gene: TRBV29-1; j_gene: TRBJ2-6; CDR3nt: TGCAGCGTTGTTCGACAGGGGAGCTCTGGGGCCAACGTCCTGACTTTC; CDR3aa: CSVVRQGSSGANVLTF
d_gene: -; abundance: -; v_gene: TRBV7-9; j_gene: TRBJ2-7; CDR3nt: TGTGCCAGCAGTTTCAACAGCCCCTACGAGCAGTACTTC; CDR3aa: CASSFNSPYEQYF
d_gene: -; abundance: -; v_gene: TRBV5-1; j_gene: TRBJ1-2; CDR3nt: TGCGCCAGCAGCTCTCCGGGTAATCGGCAGATGAAGAGTGGCTACACCTTC; CDR3aa: CASSSPGNRQMKSGYTF
d_gene: -; abundance: few; v_gene: TRBV3-1; j_gene: TRBJ1-6; CDR3nt: TGTGCCAGCAGCCAAGGGCCAGGGTCGAATTCACCCCTCCACTTT; CDR3aa: CASSQGPGSNSPLHF
d_gene: TRBD1; abundance: -; v_gene: TRBV20-1; j_gene: TRBJ1-2; CDR3nt: TGCAGTGCCGGTGAACAGGGGGCAGAGGGCTACACCTTC; CDR3aa: CSAGEQGAEGYTF
d_gene: TRBD2; abundance: -; v_gene: TRBV4-2; j_gene: TRBJ2-2; CDR3nt: TGTGCCAGCAGCCAAGATCTTAGGACTAGCGGGGAAGTCGGGGAGCTGTTTTTT; CDR3aa: CASSQDLRTSGEVGELFF
d_gene: -; abundance: -; v_gene: TRBV7-9; j_gene: TRBJ1-2; CDR3nt: TGTGCCAGCAGCAAGACAGCAAACTATGGCTACACCTTC; CDR3aa: CASSKTANYGYTF
d_gene: TRBD1; abundance: many; v_gene: TRBV2; j_gene: TRBJ1-6; CDR3nt: TGTGCCAGCAGTGTTTTTCGAGAGGACAGGGAACATTCACCCCTCCACTTT; CDR3aa: CASSVFREDREHSPLHF
d_gene: -; abundance: many; v_gene: TRBV12-3/TRBV12-4; j_gene: TRBJ2-6; CDR3nt: TGTGCCAGCAGAGAGGCCAACGTCCTGACTTTC; CDR3aa: CASREANVLTF
d_gene: TRBD1; abundance: -; v_gene: TRBV16; j_gene: TRBJ2-7; CDR3nt: TGTGCCAGCAGCGTGACAGGGTTCGAGCAGTACTTC; CDR3aa: CASSVTGFEQYF
d_gene: TRBD1; abundance: -; v_gene: TRBV7-2; j_gene: TRBJ1-2; CDR3nt: TGTGCCAGCAGCACACGACAGGGGTCTGGCTACACCTTC; CDR3aa: CASSTRQGSGYTF
d_gene: -; abundance: many; v_gene: TRBV7-8; j_gene: TRBJ1-2; CDR3nt: TGTGCCAGCAGCTCCGACACCTTGGATGACTATGGCTACACCTTC; CDR3aa: CASSSDTLDDYGYTF
d_gene: -; abundance: many; v_gene: TRBV2; j_gene: TRBJ1-3; CDR3nt: TGTGCCAGCAGTGAGGCAGCAATTGGAAACACCATATATTTT; CDR3aa: CASSEAAIGNTIYF
d_gene: -; abundance: many; v_gene: TRBV20-1; j_gene: TRBJ2-7; CDR3nt: TGCAGTGCTAGATCGGGACGCGCTTACGAGCAGTACTTC; CDR3aa: CSARSGRAYEQYF
d_gene: TRBD1; abundance: many; v_gene: TRBV7-8; j_gene: TRBJ2-7; CDR3nt: TGTGCCAGCAGCTCTGGACCGGACAGGGGGTCGTACGAGCAGTACTTC; CDR3aa: CASSSGPDRGSYEQYF
d_gene: TRBD2; abundance: -; v_gene: TRBV7-2; j_gene: TRBJ2-1; CDR3nt: TGTGCCAGCAGCTCAATAGGGACTAGCGGGAGCTCCTACAATGAGCAGTTCTTC; CDR3aa: CASSSIGTSGSSYNEQFF
d_gene: -; abundance: -; v_gene: TRBV2; j_gene: TRBJ1-1; CDR3nt: TGTGCCAGCAGTGAAGCGCGGTTAGCGGGAGCTTCCTTT; CDR3aa: CASSEARLAGASF
d_gene: TRBD1; abundance: many; v_gene: TRBV5-6; j_gene: TRBJ2-2; CDR3nt: TGTGCCAGCAGCCTAGGGACAGGGCACACCGGGGAGCTGTTTTTT; CDR3aa: CASSLGTGHTGELFF
d_gene: -; abundance: few; v_gene: TRBV6-1; j_gene: TRBJ2-7; CDR3nt: TGTGCCGGCCGGGGTAGACTTCGGGACGAGCAGTACTTC; CDR3aa: CAGRGRLRDEQYF
d_gene: -; abundance: -; v_gene: TRBV7-9; j_gene: TRBJ1-1; CDR3nt: TGTGCCAGCAGCTCCCGGACCTTGGGCGGTGAAGCTTTCTTT; CDR3aa: CASSSRTLGGEAFF
d_gene: TRBD1; abundance: many; v_gene: TRBV2; j_gene: TRBJ2-7; CDR3nt: TGTGCCAGCAGTACGACAGGGAGAGAGCAGTACTTC; CDR3aa: CASSTTGREQYF
d_gene: -; abundance: -; v_gene: TRBV29-1; j_gene: TRBJ2-5; CDR3nt: TGCAGCGTTGCGCGTTCGGCAGGGAACCAAGAGACCCAGTACTTC; CDR3aa: CSVARSAGNQETQYF
d_gene: -; abundance: -; v_gene: TRBV20-1; j_gene: TRBJ2-3; CDR3nt: TGCAGTGCTAGAGTGGGAGGAACAGATACGCAGTATTTT; CDR3aa: CSARVGGTDTQYF
d_gene: TRBD2; abundance: -; v_gene: TRBV7-6; j_gene: TRBJ2-5; CDR3nt: TGTGCCAGCAGCTTGGGAGCTAGCGGGAACGAAGAGACCCAGTACTTC; CDR3aa: CASSLGASGNEETQYF
d_gene: TRBD1; abundance: -; v_gene: TRBV10-3; j_gene: TRBJ1-2; CDR3nt: TGTGCCGTCAGGGCTCGGGACAGGGGAGGAAACACCTTC; CDR3aa: CAVRARDRGGNTF
d_gene: TRBD1; abundance: many; v_gene: TRBV2; j_gene: TRBJ2-5; CDR3nt: TGTGCCAGCAGTGGAGGGACAGGACAAGAGACCCAGTACTTC; CDR3aa: CASSGGTGQETQYF
d_gene: -; abundance: once; v_gene: TRBV19; j_gene: TRBJ1-6; CDR3nt: TGTGCCAGCTCACCACCGGCGGGGTCACTCTATTCACCCCTCCACTTT; CDR3aa: CASSPPAGSLYSPLHF
d_gene: -; abundance: many; v_gene: TRBV6-1; j_gene: TRBJ1-2; CDR3nt: TGTGCCAGCAGAGCCGACGGGACCATGAACGACTATGGCTACACCTTC; CDR3aa: CASRADGTMNDYGYTF
d_gene: -; abundance: -; v_gene: TRBV7-8; j_gene: TRBJ2-6; CDR3nt: TGTGCCAGCAGCCGAATTGGGGCCGGGGCCAACGTCCTGACTTTC; CDR3aa: CASSRIGAGANVLTF
d_gene: -; abundance: -; v_gene: TRBV2; j_gene: TRBJ1-2; CDR3nt: TGTGCCAGCAGTGAAGGTGGGGTAGGCTACACCTTC; CDR3aa: CASSEGGVGYTF
d_gene: TRBD1; abundance: -; v_gene: TRBV5-1; j_gene: TRBJ2-5; CDR3nt: TGCGCCAGCAGCTTATACAGGGGAGAAGAGACCCAGTACTTC; CDR3aa: CASSLYRGEETQYF
d_gene: -; abundance: many; v_gene: TRBV20-1; j_gene: TRBJ1-2; CDR3nt: TGCAGTGCTAGTCGGCAGTTTTATGGCTACACCTTC; CDR3aa: CSASRQFYGYTF